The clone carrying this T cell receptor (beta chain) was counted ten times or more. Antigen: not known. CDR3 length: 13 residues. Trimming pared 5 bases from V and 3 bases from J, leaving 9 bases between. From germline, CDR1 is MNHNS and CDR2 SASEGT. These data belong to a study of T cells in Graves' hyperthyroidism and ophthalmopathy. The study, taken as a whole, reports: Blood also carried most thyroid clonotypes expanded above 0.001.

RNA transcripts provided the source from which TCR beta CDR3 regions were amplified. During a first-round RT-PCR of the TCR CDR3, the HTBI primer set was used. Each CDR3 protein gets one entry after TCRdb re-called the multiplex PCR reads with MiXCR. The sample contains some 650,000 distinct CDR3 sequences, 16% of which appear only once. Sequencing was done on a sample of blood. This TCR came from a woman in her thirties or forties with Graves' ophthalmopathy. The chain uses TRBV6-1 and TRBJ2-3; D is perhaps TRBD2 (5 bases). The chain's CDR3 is CASSSSLTDTQYF. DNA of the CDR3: TGTGCCAGCAGTTCTAGCTTGACAGATACGCAGTATTTT.